Sequencing of this TCR beta chain was carried out in a study of T cells after yellow fever vaccination (dated by TCRdb to the late 2010s). About the study as a whole: The SMART-Seq v4 Ultra Low Input RNA kit was used to prepare libraries from fractions with low cell numbers. Two healthy male donors, one aged 18 to 30 and one aged 30 to 40 years, made up the cohort. Blood was collected at multiple timepoints before and after primary and secondary immunization, and bulk PBMC replicates and cell subsets were isolated. To follow T-cell clones before and after primary and booster YFV17D yellow fever vaccination, bulk TCR alpha and beta repertoires were sequenced over time. Study-wide conclusions, independent of this receptor: Because the study included only a couple of donors, the extent to which the findings can be generalized is limited. Computational filtering was needed because FACS-sorted repertoires could contain abundant contaminating clonotypes from the bulk population. A small share of clonotypes occurred in both CD4 and CD8 compartments, likely arising from convergent recombination. Most clones expanded after primary vaccination were re-detected after the booster (96% of CD4 and approximately 89% of CD8), suggesting broad memory maintenance. The secondary T-cell response was weaker than the primary response but faster, peaking on day 5 instead of day 15.

TCR cDNA was made using 5'RACE template switching, a step that added a universal primer site and unique molecular identifiers. Priming for cDNA synthesis came from both the TCR alpha and TCR beta constant segments. Library amplification used two PCR steps, and the second PCR step added sample barcodes and sequencing adapters. Sequencing of the libraries was done on either Illumina HiSeq 2500 (2x100 bp) or NovaSeq (2x150 bp). In the original analysis: Demultiplexing of reads and collapsing into UMI consensus sequences were performed with MIGEC, and V(D)J alignment was carried out with MiXCR. Vaccine-responding clonotypes were identified with edgeR using replicate PBMC samples, with FDR below 0.01 and a log2 fold change above 5 up to day 15 being required. Each bulk clonotype received a CD4 or CD8 identity based on whether the sequenced CD4 or CD8 repertoire contained that clonotype at higher abundance. In TCRdb, the public reads were trimmed at Q25 with fastp and aligned with MiXCR, with productive beta chains retained. Each entry is one CDR3 protein sequence, shown with its most common DNA and genes. Here the V and J calls rest on TCRdb's processing, not on the authors' analysis. This sample comprises 90,000 to 150,000 distinct CDR3 sequences, around 7.2% of them detected only once. The leading ten clones occupy approximately 2.7% of the sample.

The meaning of the sample's treatment or condition label: live attenuated yellow fever vaccine strain. A standard Ficoll-Paque protocol was used to isolate PBMCs from peripheral blood. Dynabeads CD4 and CD8 positive selection kits were used to isolate the CD4 and CD8 T-cell fractions. TriZol was used to extract RNA from bulk PBMCs, from CD4 and CD8 fractions, and from dextramer-positive and dextramer-negative fractions. Its CDR3 holds 14 amino acids, cysteine through phenylalanine. Just the 42-base CDR3 DNA is kept, in frame starting at base 1. Relative to germline, V is missing 3 bases and J is missing 6 bases, with 4 bases of the junction outside any gene match. CDR1 SGHRS and CDR2 YFSETQ are derived from the germline V gene. In its sample, this clonotype was seen a few times. Its target antigen remains unknown. Base qualities are not at hand, and no much larger clone is one base apart.

This material consisted of CD4+ T cells sorted from PBMCs, taken more than 40 days after the first yellow fever vaccination. The receptor was isolated from a man aged 18 to 30 who received the YFV17D yellow fever vaccine. Recombination connected TRBV5-1 to TRBJ2-7; 12 bases in the junction line up with TRBD2. The nucleotides are TGCGCCAGCAGCTCTAGCGGGGGGGCCGGCGAGCAGTACTTC. Translated, it reads CASSSSGGAGEQYF.